The sample holds many counts of the clone carrying this TCR beta chain. Its target is not known. V dropped 4 bases and J dropped 3 bases, with 21 bases sitting between them. Per germline, CDR1 ENHRY and CDR2 SYGVKD. The CDR3 spans 18 residues. This sample stems from a study of T cells in Graves' hyperthyroidism and ophthalmopathy. Study-level results: Progression to ophthalmopathy was predicted a median of approximately 6.4 months early.

TCR beta CDR3 regions were amplified from RNA transcripts. Initially, a first-round RT-PCR of the TCR CDR3 employed the HTBI primer set. TCRdb independently ran MiXCR on the multiplex PCR reads; one entry per CDR3 protein. In the table there are about 590,000 distinct CDR3 sequences, more than 13% of which are singletons. Orbital computed tomography, thyroid ultrasound, serum thyroxine and TRAb, and clinical symptoms together informed the diagnoses. The source of the PBMCs was 9.5 to 10 ml of fresh peripheral blood. The clonotype originates from a woman under 30 with Graves' ophthalmopathy. The sample comprised blood. V and J are TRBV10-3 and TRBJ2-2, with no clear D. The CDR3 loop reads CAISALLGLSSDTGELFF. The CDR3 DNA follows: TGTGCCATCAGTGCCCTTCTCGGCCTGTCGTCGGACACCGGGGAGCTGTTTTTT.